The 11 T cell receptor beta chains listed next were all sequenced from one sample in a study of radiotherapy plus CTLA-4 blockade in lung cancer. Generated by immunoSEQ multiplex PCR, the TCRdb table keeps only in-frame clones and is missing some. The data hold roughly 60,000 clones, with roughly four fifths observed a single time. The material sequenced was peripheral blood, taken from a patient treated with radiotherapy plus ipilimumab. Every receptor here comes from a human donor with non-small cell lung cancer who had a complete response to radiotherapy plus ipilimumab.

The chain recombines TRBV18 with TRBJ2-7; D possibly corresponds to TRBD2 (6 bases). In germline, CDR1 is KGHSH, CDR2 LQKENI. The CDR3 has 12 amino acids. Trimming took off 3 bases at V and 4 bases at J, with 7 bases between the two ends. CDR3 amino acids: CASSPGRYEQYF. The DNA of the CDR3 is TGTGCCAGCTCACCGGGGAGGTACGAGCAGTACTTC.

The sample holds a few counts of this clone. The rearrangement links TRBV9 to TRBJ2-5; TRBD1 agrees at 7 bases. V was pared by 0 bases and J by 5 bases, with 4 bases of the junction left unmatched. Germline CDR1 SGDLS, CDR2 YYNGEE. This CDR3 has 14 residues. The CDR3 spells CASSVGVRGETQYF. The CDR3 DNA is TGTGCCAGCAGCGTAGGGGTCAGGGGGGAGACCCAGTACTTC.

The V and J genes are TRBV10-3 and TRBJ1-1; TRBD1 aligns across 8 bases. Germline CDR1 ENHRY, CDR2 SYGVKD. Trimming took 8 bases from V and 6 from J; bases not matched to a gene: 8. The CDR3 spans 13 residues. Here the CDR3 reads CAIGGQGRSEAFF. The CDR3 DNA sequence: TGTGCCATCGGAGGACAGGGACGGTCTGAAGCTTTCTTT.

V is TRBV5-5 and J is TRBJ1-3; possibly TRBD1 for D (6 bases). V was pared by 0 bases and J by 1 base, with 8 bases between. This CDR3 has 15 residues. Germline V gene lookup returns CDR1 SGHKS and CDR2 YYEKEE (reference sequence). In DNA, the CDR3 is TGTGCCAGCAGCTTGGTAGGGACATCTGGAAACACCATATATTTT. The encoded protein is CASSLVGTSGNTIYF.

The chain joins TRBV19 to TRBJ1-5; 9 bases align to TRBD1. Germline V gives CDR1 LNHDA, CDR2 SQIVND (reference sequence). CDR3 length equals 16 residues. Trimming took 9 bases from V and 9 from J; bases not matched to a gene: 18. DNA for the CDR3: TGTGCCAGCTCGCTCTCCAGGACAGGGGTAGGCGGGCCCCAGCATTTT. This encodes CASSLSRTGVGGPQHF. Looking up the rest from reference TRBV19 and TRBJ1-5 gives the full variable domain: DGGITQSPKYLFRKEGQNVTLSCEQNLNHDAMYWYRQDPGQGLRLIYYSQIVNDFQKGDIAEGYSVSREKKESFPLTVTSAQKNPTAFYLCASSLSRTGVGGPQHFGDGTRLSIL.

This clone has more than one count but fewer than ten. The genes are TRBV4-3 and TRBJ2-7; perhaps TRBD1 as D (6 bases). This CDR3 has 15 amino acids. CDR1 is LGHNA and CDR2 is YSLEER in the germline V gene. V was pared by 3 bases and J by 3 bases, with 15 bases between. The CDR3 nucleotides read TGCGCCAGCAGCCACGCAGACAGGCCAGACTACGAGCAGTACTTC. Translating gives CASSHADRPDYEQYF.

The chain links TRBV7-2 to TRBJ2-7; D is undetermined. Trimming shortened V by 2 bases and J by 6 bases, and 5 bases separated the two germline ends. Germline CDR1 and CDR2: SGHTA and FQGNSA. The CDR3 spans 11 residues. CDR3 sequence reads: CASSLFSEQYF. DNA of the CDR3: TGTGCCAGCAGCTTATTTAGCGAGCAGTACTTC.

The chain joins TRBV18 to TRBJ2-4, with 11 bases fitting TRBD2. This CDR3 has 18 amino acids. Looked up from germline, CDR1 is KGHSH and CDR2 is LQKENI. V lost 4 bases and J lost 2; bases outside the gene matches: 10. CDR3 sequence (DNA): TGTGCCAGCTCACACTTAGCGGGGGGGCCCGCGTCCAAAAACATTCAGTACTTC. Its protein product is CASSHLAGGPASKNIQYF.

The chain couples TRBV28 to TRBJ1-4; 8 positions match TRBD1. The CDR3 has 14 amino acids. V was pared by 5 bases and J by 7 bases, with 6 bases of the junction left unmatched. In germline, CDR1 is MDHEN, CDR2 SYDVKM. The CDR3 sequence: CASSQQGVGEKLFF. CDR3 nucleotide sequence: TGTGCCAGCAGTCAACAGGGGGTGGGTGAAAAACTGTTTTTT. The full variable domain, in which reference TRBV28 and TRBJ1-4 provide the parts outside the CDR3, is DVKVTQSSRYLVKRTGEKVFLECVQDMDHENMFWYRQDPGLGLRLIYFSYDVKMKEKGDIPEGYSVSREKKERFSLILESASTNQTSMYLCASSQQGVGEKLFFGSGTQLSVL.

The rearrangement links TRBV7-9 to TRBJ2-1; D call uncertain. V dropped 1 base and J dropped 9 bases, with 4 bases sitting between them. The germline V gene has CDR1 SEHNR and CDR2 FQNEAQ (reference sequence). The CDR3 is 11 residues long. CDR3 residues: CASSLGVEQFF. CDR3 in DNA: TGTGCCAGCAGCTTAGGCGTTGAGCAGTTCTTC.

The genes are TRBV6-5 and TRBJ2-7; TRBD2 matches 11 bases. CDR1 is MNHEY, CDR2 SVGAGI, per germline. The junction had 8 bases not matched to a gene; V was cut back by 0 bases and J by 7 bases. This CDR3 is built from 16 residues. In DNA form, the CDR3 reads TGTGCCAGCAGTTACTCGGTGCTAGCGGGAGGTCTGGAGCAGTACTTC. It encodes CASSYSVLAGGLEQYF.